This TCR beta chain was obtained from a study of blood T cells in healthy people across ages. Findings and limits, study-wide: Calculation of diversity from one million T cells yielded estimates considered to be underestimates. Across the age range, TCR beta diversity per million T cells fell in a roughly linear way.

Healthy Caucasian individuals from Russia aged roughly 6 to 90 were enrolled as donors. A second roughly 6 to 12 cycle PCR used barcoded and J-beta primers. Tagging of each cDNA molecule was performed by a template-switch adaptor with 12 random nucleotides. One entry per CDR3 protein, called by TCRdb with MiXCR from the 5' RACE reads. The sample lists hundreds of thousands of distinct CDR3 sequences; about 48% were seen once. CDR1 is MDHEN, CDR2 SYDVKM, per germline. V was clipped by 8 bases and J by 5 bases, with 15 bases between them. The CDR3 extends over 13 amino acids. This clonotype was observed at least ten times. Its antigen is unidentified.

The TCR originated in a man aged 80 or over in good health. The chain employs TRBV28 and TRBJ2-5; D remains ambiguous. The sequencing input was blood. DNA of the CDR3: TGTGCCAGCCTCGCCTCCCTGAGGGAGACCCAGTACTTC. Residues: CASLASLRETQYF.